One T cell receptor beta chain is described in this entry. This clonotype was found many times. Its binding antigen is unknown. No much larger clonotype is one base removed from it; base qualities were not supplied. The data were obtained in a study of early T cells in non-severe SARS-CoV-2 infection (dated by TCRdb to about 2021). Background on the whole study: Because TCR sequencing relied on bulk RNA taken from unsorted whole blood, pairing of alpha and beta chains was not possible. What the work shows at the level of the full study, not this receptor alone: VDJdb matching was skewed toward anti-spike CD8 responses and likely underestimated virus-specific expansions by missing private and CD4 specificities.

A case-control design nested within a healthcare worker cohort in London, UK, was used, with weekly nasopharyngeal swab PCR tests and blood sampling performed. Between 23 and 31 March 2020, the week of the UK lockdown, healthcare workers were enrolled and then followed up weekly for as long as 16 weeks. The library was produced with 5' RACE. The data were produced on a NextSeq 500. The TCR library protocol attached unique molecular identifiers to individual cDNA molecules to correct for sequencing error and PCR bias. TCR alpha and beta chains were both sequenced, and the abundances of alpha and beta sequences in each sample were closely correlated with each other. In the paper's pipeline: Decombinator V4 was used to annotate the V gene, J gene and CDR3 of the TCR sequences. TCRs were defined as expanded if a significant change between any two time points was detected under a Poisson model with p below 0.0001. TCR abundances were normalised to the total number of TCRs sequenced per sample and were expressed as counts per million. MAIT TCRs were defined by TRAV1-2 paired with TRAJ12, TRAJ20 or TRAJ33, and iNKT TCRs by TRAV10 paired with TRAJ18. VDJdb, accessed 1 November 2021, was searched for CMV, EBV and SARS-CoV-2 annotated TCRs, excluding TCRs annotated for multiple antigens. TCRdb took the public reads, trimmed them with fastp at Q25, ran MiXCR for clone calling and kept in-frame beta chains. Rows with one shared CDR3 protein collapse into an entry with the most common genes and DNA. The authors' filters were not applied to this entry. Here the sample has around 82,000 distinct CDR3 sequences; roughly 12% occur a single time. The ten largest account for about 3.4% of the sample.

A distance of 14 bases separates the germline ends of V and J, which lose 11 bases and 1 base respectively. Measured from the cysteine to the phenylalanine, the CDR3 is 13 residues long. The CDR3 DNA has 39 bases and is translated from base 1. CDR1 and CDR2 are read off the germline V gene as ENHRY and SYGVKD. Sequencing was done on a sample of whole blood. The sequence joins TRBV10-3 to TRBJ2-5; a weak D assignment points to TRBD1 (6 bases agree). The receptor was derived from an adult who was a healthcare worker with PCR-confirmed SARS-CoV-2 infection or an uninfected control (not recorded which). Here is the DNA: TGTGCCTATGCAGGGGAGCTCCAAGAGACCCAGTACTTC. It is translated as CAYAGELQETQYF.